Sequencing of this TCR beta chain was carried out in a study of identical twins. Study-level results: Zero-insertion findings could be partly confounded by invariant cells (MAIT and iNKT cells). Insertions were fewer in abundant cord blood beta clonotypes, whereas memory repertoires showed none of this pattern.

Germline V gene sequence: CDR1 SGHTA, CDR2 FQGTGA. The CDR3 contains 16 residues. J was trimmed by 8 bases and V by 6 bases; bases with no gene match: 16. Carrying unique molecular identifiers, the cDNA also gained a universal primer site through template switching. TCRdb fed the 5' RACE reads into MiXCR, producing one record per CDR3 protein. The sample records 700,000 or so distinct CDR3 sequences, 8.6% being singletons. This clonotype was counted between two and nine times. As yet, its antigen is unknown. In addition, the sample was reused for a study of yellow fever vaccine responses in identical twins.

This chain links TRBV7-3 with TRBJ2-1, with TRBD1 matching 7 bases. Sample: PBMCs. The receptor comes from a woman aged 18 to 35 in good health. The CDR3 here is CASSLGRGRPTHEQFF. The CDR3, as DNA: TGTGCCAGCAGTTTAGGTAGGGGGCGACCTACCCATGAGCAGTTCTTC.